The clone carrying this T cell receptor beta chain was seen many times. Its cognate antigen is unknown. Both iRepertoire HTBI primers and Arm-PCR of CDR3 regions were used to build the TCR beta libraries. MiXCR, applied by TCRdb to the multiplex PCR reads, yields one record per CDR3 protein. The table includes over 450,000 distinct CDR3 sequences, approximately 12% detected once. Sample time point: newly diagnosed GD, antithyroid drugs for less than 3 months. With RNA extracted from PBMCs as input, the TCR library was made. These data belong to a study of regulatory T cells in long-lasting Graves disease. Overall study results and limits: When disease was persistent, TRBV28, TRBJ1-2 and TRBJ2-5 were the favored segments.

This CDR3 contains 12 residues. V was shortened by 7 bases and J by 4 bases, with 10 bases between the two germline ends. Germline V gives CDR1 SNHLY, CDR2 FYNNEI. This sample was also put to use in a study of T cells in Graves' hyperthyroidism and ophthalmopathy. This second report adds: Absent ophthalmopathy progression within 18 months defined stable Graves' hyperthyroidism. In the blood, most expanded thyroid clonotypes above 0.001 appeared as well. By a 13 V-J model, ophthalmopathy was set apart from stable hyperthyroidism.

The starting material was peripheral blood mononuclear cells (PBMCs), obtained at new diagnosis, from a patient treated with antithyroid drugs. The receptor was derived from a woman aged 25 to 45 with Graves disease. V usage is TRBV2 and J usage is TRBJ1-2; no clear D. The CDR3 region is CASKTKLYGYTF. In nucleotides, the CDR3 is TGTGCCAGCAAGACGAAACTCTATGGCTACACCTTC.